This T cell receptor beta chain is drawn from a study of beta chain features in type 1 diabetes. Study background: Summed over all samples, the examined sorted cells came to 85 million to 130 million.

Expressed TCRB transcripts got sequenced, as all isolated RNA was reverse transcribed. Clones were read by immunoSEQ multiplex PCR, and TCRdb kept only the in-frame ones, dropping some. The table has 350,000 or so clones, around a fifth seen once. The origin of this receptor is a young woman in good health. The specimen was naive CD4+ T cells from blood.

The CDR3 DNA sequence: TGTGCCAGCAAACGACAGGGTTCGGGGGGGGAGCTGTTTTTT. It specifies CASKRQGSGGELFF. The V gene is TRBV2, the J gene TRBJ2-2; TRBD1 agrees at 7 bases. V lost 7 bases and J lost 8; bases outside the gene matches: 10. Germline values: CDR1 SNHLY, CDR2 FYNNEI. The CDR3 is 14 amino acids.